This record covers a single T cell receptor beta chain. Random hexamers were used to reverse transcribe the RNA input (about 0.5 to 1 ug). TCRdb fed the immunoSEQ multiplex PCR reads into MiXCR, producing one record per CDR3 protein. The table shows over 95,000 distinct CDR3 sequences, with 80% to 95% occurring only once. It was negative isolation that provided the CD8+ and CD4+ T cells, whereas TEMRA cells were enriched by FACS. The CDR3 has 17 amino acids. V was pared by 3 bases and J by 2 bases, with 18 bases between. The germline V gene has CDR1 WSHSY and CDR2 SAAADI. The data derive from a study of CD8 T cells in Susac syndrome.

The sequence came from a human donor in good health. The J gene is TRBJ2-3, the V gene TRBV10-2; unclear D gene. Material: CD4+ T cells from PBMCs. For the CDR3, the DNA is TGCGCCAGCAGTGAAATTGGAATCTCTCAGACCACAGATACGCAGTATTTT. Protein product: CASSEIGISQTTDTQYF.